The rows below give T cell receptor beta chains drawn from one sample of a study of vaccination effects on CD4 cells after COVID-19. The antigens for these receptors are not known. Produced via immunoSEQ multiplex PCR; TCRdb's table is partial and in-frame only. The sample has tens of thousands of clones; around 80% are singletons. The sample was CD4+ T cells from PBMCs cultured with HCoV-229E spike peptides, taken after COVID-19 vaccination. These receptors came from a human donor who received a COVID-19 vaccine. Each CDR3 is given with its conserved first and last residue. The D gene is left open where the match is weak. Size is omitted from some rows. Given values are once, few, many or a class for expanded clones.

J,V,D,size,DNA,CDR3
TRBJ2-1,TRBV10-1,.,few,TGCGCCAGCAGTGAACCGAACAATGAGCAGTTCTTC,CASSEPNNEQFF
TRBJ2-5,TRBV29-1,.,.,TGCAGCGTTGAAGAGGGAGCGGAGACCCAGTACTTC,CSVEEGAETQYF
TRBJ1-6,TRBV7-8,.,.,TGTGCCAGCAGCTTAATTGGCTCCTATAATTCACCCCTCCACTTT,CASSLIGSYNSPLHF
TRBJ1-3,TRBV30,.,few,TGTGCCTGGAGTCCCACCTTGGGCTCTGGAAACACCATATATTTT,CAWSPTLGSGNTIYF
TRBJ1-6,TRBV6-5,.,.,TGTGCCAGCAGTTACAGCGCAGCAAATTCACCCCTCCACTTT,CASSYSAANSPLHF
TRBJ2-2,TRBV7-3,TRBD1,few,TGTGCCAGCAGCTTAACAGGGGGCAGATCGAACACCGGGGAGCTGTTTTTT,CASSLTGGRSNTGELFF
TRBJ2-3,TRBV5-4,.,.,TGTGCCAGCAGCCCCGAGATGGGGGCAGATACGCAGTATTTT,CASSPEMGADTQYF
TRBJ2-6,TRBV2,.,.,TGTGCCAGCAGTGTTCGACTCTCTGGGGCCAACGTCCTGACTTTC,CASSVRLSGANVLTF
TRBJ2-2,TRBV19,.,.,TGTGCCAGTATTGACCAACCATTGACTACCGGGGAGCTGTTTTTT,CASIDQPLTTGELFF
TRBJ1-1,TRBV10-1,.,.,TGCGCCAGCAGTGAGTCCAACACTGAAGCTTTCTTT,CASSESNTEAFF
TRBJ1-5,TRBV10-1,.,.,TGCGCCAGCAGTGACGGGGGGAGCAATCAGCCCCAGCATTTT,CASSDGGSNQPQHF
TRBJ1-1,TRBV6-5,TRBD1,.,TGTGCCAGCAGTCGACAGGGGGCGATGAACACTGAAGCTTTCTTT,CASSRQGAMNTEAFF
TRBJ2-2,TRBV11-1,.,once,TGTGCCAGCAGCATGGACAGGAACACCGGGGAGCTGTTTTTT,CASSMDRNTGELFF
TRBJ2-4,TRBV27,TRBD1,.,TGTGCCAGCAGTGCCGCTAGAATCTCAGGGGGCCAACTTAAAAACATTCAGTACTTC,CASSAARISGGQLKNIQYF
TRBJ2-2,TRBV5-1,TRBD1,.,TGCGCCAGCAGCCGGGACAGGAGCGACACCGGGGAGCTGTTTTTT,CASSRDRSDTGELFF
TRBJ1-5,TRBV5-1,TRBD1,.,TGCGCCAGCAGCTTGTCGGGACAGGGGGGCCAGCCCCAGCATTTT,CASSLSGQGGQPQHF
TRBJ1-3,TRBV29-1,.,.,TGCAGCGTTGAAGTGACAGCCTCTGGAAACACCATATATTTT,CSVEVTASGNTIYF
TRBJ2-1,TRBV30,.,.,TGTGCCTGGAGTGTAGGGGCTAGCACCTACAATGAGCAGTTCTTC,CAWSVGASTYNEQFF
TRBJ2-3,TRBV19,.,.,TGTGCCAGTAGTATAGAGAGACGAAGCACAGATACGCAGTATTTT,CASSIERRSTDTQYF
TRBJ2-3,TRBV6-6,.,.,TGTGCCAGCAGTTACGCGGCAGGGGGCACAGATACGCAGTATTTT,CASSYAAGGTDTQYF
TRBJ2-5,TRBV18,TRBD1,.,TGTGCCAGCTCACCACTGGACAGGGAAGAGACCCAGTACTTC,CASSPLDREETQYF
TRBJ2-5,TRBV14,.,.,TGTGCCAGCAGCCCTCTTGGTGGAGAGACCCAGTACTTC,CASSPLGGETQYF
TRBJ2-3,TRBV5-1,.,once,TGCGCCAGCAGCCCTCCGGGGGCTAGCACAGATACGCAGTATTTT,CASSPPGASTDTQYF
TRBJ1-1,TRBV9,.,.,TGTGCCAGCAGCAGAGGACAAGCGAGGAACACTGAAGCTTTCTTT,CASSRGQARNTEAFF
TRBJ2-3,TRBV28,TRBD2,.,TGTGCCAGCAGTTCCCGCGGGGGATCGACAGATACGCAGTATTTT,CASSSRGGSTDTQYF
TRBJ1-2,TRBV5-1,.,once,TGCGCCAGCAGCTTGGACAGGGCGGAATATGGCTACACCTTC,CASSLDRAEYGYTF
TRBJ2-3,TRBV28,TRBD2,.,TGTGCCAGCAGCCCGACTAGCGGGGGGGCCATAGATACGCAGTATTTT,CASSPTSGGAIDTQYF
TRBJ2-1,TRBV6-5,TRBD2,.,TGTGCCAGCAGTTACTCGAGGGTAGCGGGGCTAAATGAGCAGTTCTTC,CASSYSRVAGLNEQFF
TRBJ2-1,TRBV7-8,.,.,TGTGCCAGCAGCTTCCGGGAAACGAACAATGAGCAGTTCTTC,CASSFRETNNEQFF
TRBJ2-5,TRBV7-2,TRBD1,once,TGTGCCAGCAGCACACACTTTGGGACAGGTGGAGAGACCCAGTACTTC,CASSTHFGTGGETQYF
TRBJ1-2,TRBV12-3/TRBV12-4,.,.,TGTGCCTCCCGGGAGGCAGGGGTAGGTGGCTACACCTTC,CASREAGVGGYTF
TRBJ1-6,TRBV3-1/TRBV3-2,.,.,TGTGCCAGCAGCCAGGAGGAGAGCTCCTATAATTCACCCCTCCACTTT,CASSQEESSYNSPLHF
TRBJ2-5,TRBV18,.,few,TGTGCCAGCTCACCTGGACTACAAGAGACCCAGTACTTC,CASSPGLQETQYF
TRBJ1-2,TRBV5-1,.,once,TGCGCCAGCAGCGTAGTAGGAGAAAACTATGGCTACACCTTC,CASSVVGENYGYTF
TRBJ2-5,TRBV5-1,.,.,TGCGCCAGCAGCTTGGACTTGGTGTCGGAGACCCAGTACTTC,CASSLDLVSETQYF
TRBJ1-2,TRBV7-2,.,.,TGTGCCAGCAGCTTATTGGTATCTCGGGGCTACACCTTC,CASSLLVSRGYTF
TRBJ2-1,TRBV11-1,.,.,TGTGCCAGCAGCCCAGGGACAGCGGGGTACAATGAGCAGTTCTTC,CASSPGTAGYNEQFF
TRBJ1-5,TRBV7-2,.,medium-sized,TGTGCCAGCAGCGGGGGGGGGCCCCAGCATTTT,CASSGGGPQHF
TRBJ1-1,TRBV3-1/TRBV3-2,.,.,TGTGCCAGCAGCCCCGAGAGGACATTGCTGAACACTGAAGCTTTCTTT,CASSPERTLLNTEAFF
TRBJ1-5,TRBV6-1,.,.,TGTGCCAGCAGTGACGATATAACGGGGGCTACCAATCAGCCCCAGCATTTT,CASSDDITGATNQPQHF
TRBJ1-3,TRBV6-5,.,.,TGTGCCAGCATGACTACTGGAAACACCATATATTTT,CASMTTGNTIYF
TRBJ2-3,TRBV24-1,.,.,TGTGCCACCAGGAATCGGCAGGCCACAGATACGCAGTATTTT,CATRNRQATDTQYF
TRBJ2-2,TRBV7-3,.,few,TGTGCCAGCAGCTTAAGTCGGTCCGGGGAGCTGTTTTTT,CASSLSRSGELFF
TRBJ2-5,TRBV21-1,.,.,TGTGCCAGCACCTGGACAGGGGTTTGCGAGACCCAGTACTTC,CASTWTGVCETQYF
TRBJ2-2,TRBV6-5,.,.,TGTGCCACGAGATGGGACGGCAACACCGGGGAGCTGTTTTTT,CATRWDGNTGELFF
TRBJ2-3,TRBV7-8,TRBD1,.,TGTGCCAGCAGCTTGGACAGGGCTACAGATACGCAGTATTTT,CASSLDRATDTQYF
TRBJ2-2,TRBV30,TRBD2,.,TGTGCCTGGAGAAAAGCGGGGGGGCCCGGGGAGCTGTTTTTT,CAWRKAGGPGELFF
TRBJ1-3,TRBV2,TRBD1,.,TGTGCCAGCAGCTACCGACAGGGAGCCCGTCAAGGTGGAAACACCATATATTTT,CASSYRQGARQGGNTIYF
TRBJ1-6,TRBV28,.,.,TGTGCCAGCTCTAAAGGGCAGAAGAATTCACCCCTCCACTTT,CASSKGQKNSPLHF
TRBJ1-5,TRBV12-3/TRBV12-4,.,.,TGTGCCAGCAGTTTTGGGGACCCGCAGCCCCAGCATTTT,CASSFGDPQPQHF
TRBJ2-2,TRBV9,.,few,TGTGCCAGCAGGGTAGGGGGGACCGGGAACACCGGGGAGCTGTTTTTT,CASRVGGTGNTGELFF
TRBJ2-1,TRBV5-1,TRBD1,.,TGCGCCAGTAAGGGACAGGGGGACTCCTACAATGAGCAGTTCTTC,CASKGQGDSYNEQFF
TRBJ1-6,TRBV11-2,.,.,TGTGCCAGCAGCTTAGAATCGGCCGGGTATTTTGGGTATAATTCACCCCTCCACTTT,CASSLESAGYFGYNSPLHF
TRBJ2-3,TRBV10-3,.,.,TGTGCCATTAATTCCGACTGGAGCACAGATACGCAGTATTTT,CAINSDWSTDTQYF
TRBJ1-5,TRBV15,.,.,TGTGCCACCAGCAGAGTGGACACCCTTTATCAGCCCCAGCATTTT,CATSRVDTLYQPQHF
TRBJ2-1,TRBV30,TRBD2,.,TGTGCCTGGAGGGGACCGGGACTAGCGGGGCCCAGCAATGAGCAGTTCTTC,CAWRGPGLAGPSNEQFF
TRBJ2-2,TRBV2,TRBD2,once,TGTGCCAGCAGTGAGGGACTAGCGGGGGGGCGAGGCACCGGGGAGCTGTTTTTT,CASSEGLAGGRGTGELFF